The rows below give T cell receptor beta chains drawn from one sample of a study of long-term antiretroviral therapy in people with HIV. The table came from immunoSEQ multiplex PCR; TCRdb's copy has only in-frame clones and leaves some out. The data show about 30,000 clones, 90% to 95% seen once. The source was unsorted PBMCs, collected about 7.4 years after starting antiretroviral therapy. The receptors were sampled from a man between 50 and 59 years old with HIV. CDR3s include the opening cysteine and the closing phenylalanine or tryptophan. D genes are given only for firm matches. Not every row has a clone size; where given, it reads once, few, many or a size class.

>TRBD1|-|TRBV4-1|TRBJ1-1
CASSPLEQGGNTEAFF
TGCGCCAGCAGCCCCTTAGAACAGGGGGGAAACACTGAAGCTTTCTTT
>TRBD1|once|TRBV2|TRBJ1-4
CASQQGANEKLFF
TGTGCCAGCCAACAGGGGGCTAATGAAAAACTGTTTTTT
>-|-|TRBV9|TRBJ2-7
CASTPGLSGEQYF
TGTGCCAGCACCCCGGGCCTATCGGGAGAGCAGTACTTC
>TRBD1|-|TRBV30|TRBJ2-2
CAWVLTGTDSNTGELFF
TGTGCCTGGGTGTTAACCGGGACAGATTCGAACACCGGGGAGCTGTTTTTT
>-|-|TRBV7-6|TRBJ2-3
CASSRGDKSDTQYF
TGTGCCAGCAGCCGGGGAGACAAATCCGATACGCAGTATTTT
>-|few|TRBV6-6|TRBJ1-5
CASSYSHTGQPQHF
TGTGCCAGCAGTTACTCTCATACCGGTCAGCCCCAGCATTTT
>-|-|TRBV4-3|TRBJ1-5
CASSLDRNSNQPQHF
TGCGCCAGCAGCCTGGACAGAAATAGCAATCAGCCCCAGCATTTT
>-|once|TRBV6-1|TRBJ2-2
CASSESWGAGELFF
TGTGCCAGCAGTGAAAGTTGGGGGGCCGGGGAGCTGTTTTTT
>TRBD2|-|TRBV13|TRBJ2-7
CASSPLGTSGVNEQYF
TGTGCCAGCAGCCCCCTCGGGACTAGCGGGGTCAACGAGCAGTACTTC
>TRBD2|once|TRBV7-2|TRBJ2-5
CASSLSGLGRGQETQYF
TGTGCCAGCAGCTTATCGGGCTTGGGGCGGGGGCAAGAGACCCAGTACTTC
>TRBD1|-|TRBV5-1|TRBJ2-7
CASSLGQTGIDEQYF
TGCGCCAGCAGCTTGGGGCAGACAGGGATCGACGAGCAGTACTTC
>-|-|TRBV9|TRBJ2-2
CASSVAPRAEDTGELFF
TGTGCCAGCAGCGTAGCCCCCAGGGCTGAAGACACCGGGGAGCTGTTTTTT